The entry below gives a single T cell receptor (beta chain) sequence along with its context. Original processing methods: Scientists estimated how many nucleated cells there were by amplifying reference gene primers. Measured with immunoSEQ multiplex PCR; TCRdb has only the in-frame clones, and not every one. V, J and clone size are taken as reported in that table, and D and trimming were inferred from the DNA itself. The table shows roughly 100,000 clones, with over 55% occurring only once. The sample is drawn from a study of blood T cell repertoires in COVID-19. Study-level background: Material from acute and convalescent COVID-19 was sourced from the United States, Italy and Spain. T cells, B-cell-depleted T cells, or PBMCs supplied cDNA or gDNA.

Germline assignment: CDR1 LGHDT and CDR2 YNNKEL (reference sequence). This CDR3 contains 12 residues. V was shortened by 8 bases and J by 6 bases, with 13 bases between the two germline ends. The specimen sequenced was peripheral blood. This clonotype was obtained from a human donor with acute or convalescent COVID-19. The donor label of this sample is uncertain. This chain connects TRBV3-1 (or the pseudogene TRBV3-2) to TRBJ1-2, with a tentative D call TRBD1 (6 bases). Written as DNA, the CDR3 is TGTGCCAGCCAAGGGGGGGGCGATGGCTACACCTTC. Residues: CASQGGGDGYTF.